This is a list of T cell receptor beta chains from one sample in a study of CD8+CD57+ T cells in acquired aplastic anemia. TCRdb reanalysed the reads using MiXCR and keeps one entry per CDR3 protein. The repertoire includes roughly 130,000 distinct CDR3 sequences, around 48% of them detected once, and about 2.3% sits in the top ten. Material: sorted CD4+, CD8+, or CD8+CD57+ T cells (not recorded which) from PBMCs. The receptors were gathered from a human donor in good health, serving as a control. Both conserved end residues are part of each CDR3. Fields, in order: D gene, clone size, V gene, J gene, CDR3 DNA, CDR3 protein. A D gene is named only where the DNA matches it firmly. Clone size is stated in some rows and not others, as once, few, many or a class when expanded.

d_gene: TRBD1; abundance: -; v_gene: TRBV19; j_gene: TRBJ1-2; CDR3nt: TGTGCCAGTAGCCGGGACAGGGCCGACTATGGCTACACCTTC; CDR3aa: CASSRDRADYGYTF
d_gene: TRBD1; abundance: many; v_gene: TRBV9; j_gene: TRBJ1-2; CDR3nt: TGTGCCAGCAGCGCGCCCACAGGGGATGGCTATGGCTACACCTTC; CDR3aa: CASSAPTGDGYGYTF
d_gene: TRBD2; abundance: -; v_gene: TRBV7-3; j_gene: TRBJ2-1; CDR3nt: TGTGCCAGCAGCTCTAAGACTAGCGGGGGGGCTGATGAGCAGTTCTTC; CDR3aa: CASSSKTSGGADEQFF
d_gene: -; abundance: -; v_gene: TRBV21-1; j_gene: TRBJ2-1; CDR3nt: TGTGCCAGCAGCACCAGGAGCGGGGGGGCAGCCTCCTACAATGAGCAGTTCTTC; CDR3aa: CASSTRSGGAASYNEQFF
d_gene: TRBD1; abundance: once; v_gene: TRBV19; j_gene: TRBJ1-4; CDR3nt: TGTGCCAGTATGCTCCTGGGGCAGGGGGCTATGGGCAAACTGTCTTTT; CDR3aa: CASMLLGQGAMGKLSF
d_gene: -; abundance: -; v_gene: TRBV24-1; j_gene: TRBJ2-1; CDR3nt: TGTGCCACCAGTCAGGGCCGGGGGAAGCAGTTCTTC; CDR3aa: CATSQGRGKQFF
d_gene: -; abundance: few; v_gene: TRBV7-3; j_gene: TRBJ2-1; CDR3nt: TGTGCCAGCCCCACACTAGGGCCCAGCGAGCAGTTCTTC; CDR3aa: CASPTLGPSEQFF
d_gene: TRBD2; abundance: -; v_gene: TRBV6-1; j_gene: TRBJ2-7; CDR3nt: TGTGCCAGCAGTGTGACCGGGGGGATCTACGAGCAGTACTTC; CDR3aa: CASSVTGGIYEQYF
d_gene: -; abundance: -; v_gene: TRBV7-9; j_gene: TRBJ1-2; CDR3nt: TGCGCCAGCAGCCAAGTGATCGCAGGGAGAGGCCACACCTTC; CDR3aa: CASSQVIAGRGHTF
d_gene: TRBD1; abundance: once; v_gene: TRBV25-1; j_gene: TRBJ1-6; CDR3nt: TGTGCCAGCAGTTCGACAGGGGAGAGCTCACCCCTCCACTTT; CDR3aa: CASSSTGESSPLHF
d_gene: TRBD2; abundance: many; v_gene: TRBV7-2; j_gene: TRBJ2-1; CDR3nt: TGTGCCAGCAGCACCATAGCGGGGGGGGCGGGTGAGCAGTTCTTC; CDR3aa: CASSTIAGGAGEQFF
d_gene: TRBD1; abundance: many; v_gene: TRBV5-5; j_gene: TRBJ1-2; CDR3nt: TGTGCCAGCAGCTCGGGACAGCTGAAAAACTATGGCTACACCTTC; CDR3aa: CASSSGQLKNYGYTF
d_gene: -; abundance: once; v_gene: TRBV7-9; j_gene: TRBJ1-1; CDR3nt: TGTGCCAGCAGCCCCAGGAACACTCAAGCTTTCTTT; CDR3aa: CASSPRNTQAFF
d_gene: TRBD1; abundance: many; v_gene: TRBV5-5; j_gene: TRBJ1-2; CDR3nt: TGTGCCAGCAGCTCATTACAGGGGGACTATGGCTACACCTTC; CDR3aa: CASSSLQGDYGYTF
d_gene: -; abundance: -; v_gene: TRBV2; j_gene: TRBJ2-5; CDR3nt: TGTGCCAGCAAAAGGGACGGACAAGAGACCCAGTACTTC; CDR3aa: CASKRDGQETQYF
d_gene: -; abundance: many; v_gene: TRBV5-1; j_gene: TRBJ2-6; CDR3nt: TGCGCCAGCAGCCCCTTTATCTCTGGGGCCAACGTCCTGACTTTC; CDR3aa: CASSPFISGANVLTF
d_gene: TRBD1; abundance: many; v_gene: TRBV5-1; j_gene: TRBJ1-2; CDR3nt: TGCGCCAGCAGCGGGACAGGGGGCTCAGACTATGGCTACACCTTC; CDR3aa: CASSGTGGSDYGYTF
d_gene: -; abundance: -; v_gene: TRBV7-2; j_gene: TRBJ1-1; CDR3nt: TGTGCCACCAGCTTAGATCTGGGGCTCGAAGCTTTCTTT; CDR3aa: CATSLDLGLEAFF
d_gene: -; abundance: -; v_gene: TRBV7-2; j_gene: TRBJ1-6; CDR3nt: TGTGCCAGCAGCCCCGCGACAAAAACACCCCTCCACTTT; CDR3aa: CASSPATKTPLHF
d_gene: -; abundance: -; v_gene: TRBV7-2; j_gene: TRBJ1-2; CDR3nt: TGTGCCAGCAGCTTAGAGATGAGGGGCTACACCTTC; CDR3aa: CASSLEMRGYTF
d_gene: -; abundance: -; v_gene: TRBV29-1; j_gene: TRBJ1-1; CDR3nt: TGCAGCGTTGGGAGGGGGGGTAACACTGAAGCTTTCTTT; CDR3aa: CSVGRGGNTEAFF
d_gene: -; abundance: many; v_gene: TRBV18; j_gene: TRBJ1-5; CDR3nt: TGTGCCAGCTCACCGGGGCAGGGGACGGCTCAGCCCCAGCATTTT; CDR3aa: CASSPGQGTAQPQHF
d_gene: -; abundance: many; v_gene: TRBV19; j_gene: TRBJ2-3; CDR3nt: TGTGCCAGTAGTATAGATCAGACAGGACGAGCAGATACGCAGTATTTT; CDR3aa: CASSIDQTGRADTQYF
d_gene: TRBD1; abundance: -; v_gene: TRBV24-1; j_gene: TRBJ1-2; CDR3nt: TGTGCCACCAGTGATGGGACAGGTCGGTATGGCTACACCTTC; CDR3aa: CATSDGTGRYGYTF
d_gene: -; abundance: many; v_gene: TRBV2; j_gene: TRBJ1-4; CDR3nt: TGTGCCAGCAGTTCTCCAGGGGCGATGGGGGAAAAACTGTTTTTT; CDR3aa: CASSSPGAMGEKLFF
d_gene: -; abundance: many; v_gene: TRBV7-2; j_gene: TRBJ2-3; CDR3nt: TGTGCCAGCAGCCCGGCGTCTCAGGCAGATACGCAGTATTTT; CDR3aa: CASSPASQADTQYF
d_gene: TRBD2; abundance: -; v_gene: TRBV7-2; j_gene: TRBJ2-1; CDR3nt: TGTGCCAGCAGCACTTTTGCGGGAGGCGAGCAGTTCTTC; CDR3aa: CASSTFAGGEQFF
d_gene: -; abundance: -; v_gene: TRBV5-6; j_gene: TRBJ1-2; CDR3nt: TGTGCCAGCGGCTCACGACAGGCCCAAATTTATGGCTACACCTTC; CDR3aa: CASGSRQAQIYGYTF
d_gene: -; abundance: -; v_gene: TRBV11-2; j_gene: TRBJ2-3; CDR3nt: TGTGCCAGCACCTCGGGACGCCTGGATTGGAATACGCAGTATTTT; CDR3aa: CASTSGRLDWNTQYF
d_gene: -; abundance: -; v_gene: TRBV2; j_gene: TRBJ1-2; CDR3nt: TGTGCCAGCAGCTTAGAACAGGGCCATGGCTACACCTTC; CDR3aa: CASSLEQGHGYTF
d_gene: TRBD2; abundance: -; v_gene: TRBV7-6; j_gene: TRBJ2-7; CDR3nt: TGTGCCAGCAGCTCCCTAGCGGGGAAGTACGAGCAGTACTTC; CDR3aa: CASSSLAGKYEQYF
d_gene: -; abundance: -; v_gene: TRBV7-3; j_gene: TRBJ1-6; CDR3nt: TGTGCCAGCAGCTTAACCGGGGAAGGGCTGTTCTCCTATAATTCACCCCTCCACTTT; CDR3aa: CASSLTGEGLFSYNSPLHF
d_gene: TRBD1; abundance: many; v_gene: TRBV5-1; j_gene: TRBJ2-3; CDR3nt: TGCGCCAGCAGCTTCGGACAGGGGACAGATACGCAGTATTTT; CDR3aa: CASSFGQGTDTQYF
d_gene: TRBD1; abundance: -; v_gene: TRBV6-2/TRBV6-3; j_gene: TRBJ2-5; CDR3nt: TGTGCCAGCAGGCCATTACAGGGGGGAGAGACCCAGTACTTC; CDR3aa: CASRPLQGGETQYF
d_gene: TRBD1; abundance: -; v_gene: TRBV19; j_gene: TRBJ1-5; CDR3nt: TGTGCCAGTAGACCAGGAACAACAGGGGGCGAGCATTTT; CDR3aa: CASRPGTTGGEHF
d_gene: -; abundance: many; v_gene: TRBV5-1; j_gene: TRBJ1-6; CDR3nt: TGCGCCAGCAGCTTGGACAACTATAATTCACCCCTCCACTTT; CDR3aa: CASSLDNYNSPLHF
d_gene: TRBD2; abundance: -; v_gene: TRBV7-3; j_gene: TRBJ2-5; CDR3nt: TGTGCCAGCAGCTTTGCTAGCGGGGGGGCCGGGACCCAGTACTTC; CDR3aa: CASSFASGGAGTQYF
d_gene: -; abundance: once; v_gene: TRBV15; j_gene: TRBJ1-5; CDR3nt: TGTGCCACCAAGAGTGTACAGCCCCAGCATTTT; CDR3aa: CATKSVQPQHF
d_gene: -; abundance: -; v_gene: TRBV10-1; j_gene: TRBJ2-2; CDR3nt: TGCGCCAGCAGTGAGTCGACCGCCGGGTCCGGGGAGCTGTTTTTT; CDR3aa: CASSESTAGSGELFF
d_gene: TRBD1; abundance: -; v_gene: TRBV19; j_gene: TRBJ1-2; CDR3nt: TGTGCCAGTAGTATAGGGACAGGGGTGGATGGCTACACCTTC; CDR3aa: CASSIGTGVDGYTF
d_gene: -; abundance: -; v_gene: TRBV9; j_gene: TRBJ2-7; CDR3nt: TGTGCCAGCAGCGGACTAGGCGGGACCTACGAGCAGTACTTC; CDR3aa: CASSGLGGTYEQYF
d_gene: -; abundance: many; v_gene: TRBV5-1; j_gene: TRBJ1-1; CDR3nt: TGCGCCAGCAGCTATGACGGGGGGGCTGAAGCTTTCTTT; CDR3aa: CASSYDGGAEAFF
d_gene: TRBD1; abundance: many; v_gene: TRBV6-1; j_gene: TRBJ1-6; CDR3nt: TGTGCCAGCACCTACGACAGGGGGTTTAATTCACCCCTCCACTTT; CDR3aa: CASTYDRGFNSPLHF
d_gene: -; abundance: many; v_gene: TRBV28; j_gene: TRBJ1-6; CDR3nt: TGTGCCAGCAGTTCCCCACATCCCCAGGGATGGCGTAATTCACCCCTCCACTTT; CDR3aa: CASSSPHPQGWRNSPLHF
d_gene: -; abundance: -; v_gene: TRBV18; j_gene: TRBJ2-1; CDR3nt: TGTGCCAGCTCACCGCAAGCGAGCTTCGATGAGCAGTTCTTC; CDR3aa: CASSPQASFDEQFF
d_gene: TRBD1; abundance: few; v_gene: TRBV7-1; j_gene: TRBJ1-4; CDR3nt: TGTGCCAGCAGCTCTCATCGCGGAGGGGACAGGGCAGAGCATAATGAAAAACTGTTTTTT; CDR3aa: CASSSHRGGDRAEHNEKLFF
d_gene: TRBD1; abundance: -; v_gene: TRBV5-4; j_gene: TRBJ2-3; CDR3nt: TGTGCCAGCAGCTTGCAAGGACAGGGGAAAAAGTATTTT; CDR3aa: CASSLQGQGKKYF
d_gene: -; abundance: -; v_gene: TRBV6-2/TRBV6-3; j_gene: TRBJ1-5; CDR3nt: TGTGCCAGCAGAAACGGGGCTAGAGACAGTAGCAATCAGCCCCAGCATTTT; CDR3aa: CASRNGARDSSNQPQHF
d_gene: -; abundance: -; v_gene: TRBV25-1; j_gene: TRBJ1-6; CDR3nt: TGTGCCAGCAGTGAAGAGAGAGGACATTATAATTCACCCCTCCACTTT; CDR3aa: CASSEERGHYNSPLHF
d_gene: TRBD2; abundance: -; v_gene: TRBV20-1; j_gene: TRBJ2-3; CDR3nt: TGCAGTGCTACCTTAGCGGGGGTAGATACGCAGTATTTT; CDR3aa: CSATLAGVDTQYF
d_gene: TRBD1; abundance: few; v_gene: TRBV19; j_gene: TRBJ2-7; CDR3nt: TGTGCCAGTAGTCAGCAGGGGGCTAGCCACGAGCAGTACTTC; CDR3aa: CASSQQGASHEQYF
d_gene: TRBD2; abundance: many; v_gene: TRBV10-2; j_gene: TRBJ2-6; CDR3nt: TGCGCCAGCAGTTACTCTAGCGGGGGGGCCGGGTCTGGGGCCAACGTCCTGACTTTC; CDR3aa: CASSYSSGGAGSGANVLTF
d_gene: TRBD2; abundance: -; v_gene: TRBV7-3; j_gene: TRBJ2-1; CDR3nt: TGTGCCAGCAGCCCGGGGGGGGCGGGTGAGCAGTTCTTC; CDR3aa: CASSPGGAGEQFF
d_gene: -; abundance: many; v_gene: TRBV4-1; j_gene: TRBJ1-1; CDR3nt: TGCGCCAGCAGCCAAAACCTAGTGGACACTGAAGCTTTCTTT; CDR3aa: CASSQNLVDTEAFF